A single sample is the source of the 3 T cell receptor beta chains below, sequenced in a study of cytomegalovirus exposure and HLA in healthy donors. Primers for the PCR totalled 60 Vbeta and 13 Jbeta. The method was immunoSEQ multiplex PCR; TCRdb's version includes in-frame clones alone and lacks a portion of them. The repertoire holds some 140,000 clones, with approximately 85% as singletons. Sequenced sample: PBMCs. Receptors originate from a woman younger than 45 in good health and CMV-seropositive.

This clone was detected only once. CDR3 DNA: TGTGCCAGCTTATCCAGGGGAAAAATTGAAGCTTTCTTT. Translation: CASLSRGKIEAFF. The gene calls are TRBV11-3 and TRBJ1-1, with D possibly matching TRBD1 (6 bases). The CDR3 runs to 13 residues. The V end was cut by 8 bases, the J end by 7 bases, with 17 bases between. Germline assignment: CDR1 SGHNT and CDR2 YENEEA.

The V gene is TRBV4-2, the J gene TRBJ1-2; D is ambiguous. The germline CDR1 and CDR2 sequences are LGHNA and YNFKEQ. The germline V and J ends were trimmed by 0 bases and 4 bases, with 12 bases remaining between them. This CDR3 region has 15 residues. The chain's CDR3 is CASSQESVGSYGYTF. The CDR3 bases are TGTGCCAGCAGCCAAGAAAGCGTCGGCTCCTATGGCTACACCTTC.

This chain uses TRBV7-9 with TRBJ1-4; tentative D call: TRBD1 (6 bases). Germline V CDR1 and CDR2: SEHNR, FQNEAQ (reference sequence). This CDR3 region has 15 residues. The V gene lost 5 bases and the J gene lost 4 bases, with 14 bases spanning the gap. The chain's CDR3 is CASSPRGQLNEKLFF. In nucleotides, the CDR3 is TGTGCCAGCAGCCCCAGAGGACAGCTTAATGAAAAACTGTTTTTT.